One T cell receptor beta chain is described in this entry. The record originates from a study of CD8 T cells in Susac syndrome. RNA in amounts of roughly 0.5 to 1 ug was reverse transcribed with random hexamers. TCRdb used MiXCR to reprocess the immunoSEQ multiplex PCR reads, holding one entry per CDR3 protein. The sample records about 210,000 distinct CDR3 sequences, 85% to 95% being singletons. This CDR3 has 15 amino acids. Germline V gene data show CDR1 as LNHNV and CDR2 as YYDKDF (reference sequence). V lost 3 bases, J lost 5 bases, and 16 bases lay in between. The chain is built from TRBV15 and TRBJ1-1; D not resolved. Material for sequencing was CD4+ T cells from PBMCs. This clonotype was obtained from a human donor in good health. CDR3 in DNA: TGTGCCACCAGCAGTATAATTTTAGACGGGACTGAAGCTTTCTTT. This sequence encodes CATSSIILDGTEAFF.